This T cell receptor (beta chain) was captured in a study of blood T cell repertoires in COVID-19. Study-wide context: Samples taken during acute and convalescent COVID-19 were collected in the United States, Italy and Spain.

Germline V gene sequence: CDR1 MDHEN, CDR2 SYDVKM. The CDR3 sequence is 14 residues long. V gave up 6 bases and J gave up 7 bases; unmatched junction bases: 8. Authors' processing steps: The authors estimated nucleated cell counts from reference gene primer amplification. Only in-frame clones appear in the TCRdb table, and some are missing; sequencing was by immunoSEQ multiplex PCR. V, J and clone size are taken as reported in that table, and D and trimming were inferred from the DNA itself. Altogether more than 75,000 clones are present, roughly 82% being singletons, with the ten largest covering 25%.

V usage is TRBV28 and J usage is TRBJ1-4, with 7 bases identical to TRBD1. The sequence was collected from a man aged 55 to 70 with acute or convalescent COVID-19. The specimen sequenced was peripheral blood. The CDR3 DNA sequence: TGTGCCAGCAGGGCCGACAGGGTGGGTGAAAAACTGTTTTTT. Its translation: CASRADRVGEKLFF.